The clone carrying this T cell receptor beta chain counts as medium-sized (0.01 to 0.1%). The antigen remains undetermined. This entry is derived from a study of regulatory dendritic cells for organ transplantation. At the level of the study: Regulatory dendritic cells came from monocytes given vitamin D3 and IL-10. Points from the study as a whole: Mature dendritic cells appeared to drive more memory CD8+ clonal expansion than regulatory ones.

The repertoire was sequenced with immunoSEQ multiplex PCR; TCRdb's copy has only in-frame clones and lacks some. The sample consists of about 4,200 clones, roughly 63% of them appearing once. Sorted T cells were CFSE-labeled and cultured 5 days with allogeneic regulatory or mature dendritic cells at 1:10. Naive CD45RA+ and memory CD45RO+ CD4+ or CD8+ T cells were FACS-sorted. The clonotype comes from a human donor in good health. The material sequenced was memory CD8+ T cells from blood cultured with regulatory dendritic cells. Subset described: CD45RO+ memory T cells.

The CDR3 region is CASSSGLAGFGEQYF. DNA of the CDR3: TGTGCCAGCAGCTCCGGACTAGCGGGGTTTGGTGAGCAGTACTTC. V gene TRBV7-8 combines with J gene TRBJ2-7; 12 bases match TRBD2. The V segment lost 4 bases and the J segment 7 bases; nucleotides outside the gene matches: 8. The germline gives CDR1 SGHVS, CDR2 FQNEAQ. The CDR3 runs to 15 residues. Drawing the rest from reference TRBV7-8 and TRBJ2-7, the complete variable domain is GAGVSQSPRYKVAKRGQDVALRCDPISGHVSLFWYQQALGQGPEFLTYFQNEAQLDKSGLPSDRFFAERPEGSVSTLKIQRTQQEDSAVYLCASSSGLAGFGEQYFGPGTRLTVT.